The rows below give T cell receptor beta chains drawn from one sample of a study of a mutant IDH1 vaccine in newly diagnosed glioma. Sequencing was performed with immunoSEQ multiplex PCR; in TCRdb, only in-frame clones are kept and a portion is missing. The profile shows around 24,000 clones, roughly 93% of them singletons. This specimen was PBMCs, taken from a glioma patient treated with radiotherapy, temozolomide or both. These receptors were collected from a man aged 35 to 55 with glioma. Each CDR3 is given with its conserved first and last residue. The D gene is left open where the match is weak. Part of the rows lack a size; the others show once, few, many or a class for expanded clones.

v_gene	d_gene	len	j_gene	abundance	CDR3nt	CDR3aa
TRBV2	-	14	TRBJ2-7	-	TGTGCCAGCAGTGGAAAAGTGGGAGCCTACGAGCAGTACTTC	CASSGKVGAYEQYF
TRBV7-8	TRBD2	18	TRBJ2-3	-	TGTGCCAGCAGCTTAGTCCGGAACCCGAGCGGGAGATGGGGTACGCAGTATTTT	CASSLVRNPSGRWGTQYF
TRBV9	-	17	TRBJ1-1	-	TGTGCCAGCAGCGTCGGGGTTTTGCTCCCTATGAACACTGAAGCTTTCTTT	CASSVGVLLPMNTEAFF
TRBV5-4	-	15	TRBJ2-5	-	TGTGCCAGCAGCCCAGAACAGGGTTTACAAGAGACCCAGTACTTC	CASSPEQGLQETQYF
TRBV19	TRBD1	12	TRBJ2-7	-	TGTGCCAGTAGTAACAGGGGTTACGAGCAGTACTTC	CASSNRGYEQYF
TRBV7-2	-	9	TRBJ1-1	-	TGTGCCAGCAGCCCGGCTGCTTTCTTT	CASSPAAFF
TRBV7-3	TRBD2	15	TRBJ2-1	-	TGTGCCAGCAGCTTGGGGCGGGGGGCCCCCAATGAGCAGTTCTTC	CASSLGRGAPNEQFF
TRBV6-1	-	14	TRBJ2-7	-	TGTGCCAGCAGTGAAGACCGGGGAAACTACGAGCAGTACTTC	CASSEDRGNYEQYF
TRBV5-1	TRBD1	17	TRBJ1-4	-	TGCGCCAGCAGCTTGGCCGAGACAGGGGTGTTAGGAGAAAAACTGTTTTTT	CASSLAETGVLGEKLFF
TRBV13	-	14	TRBJ2-5	-	TGTGCCAGCAGCTTAAGGGGGAGACAAGAGACCCAGTACTTC	CASSLRGRQETQYF
TRBV9	TRBD2	14	TRBJ2-3	-	TGTGCCAGCACTAGCGGGGGGTCAACAGATACGCAGTATTTT	CASTSGGSTDTQYF
TRBV25-1	-	12	TRBJ2-7	-	TGTGCCAGCGCGGAGCGCCCCTACGAGCAGTACTTC	CASAERPYEQYF
TRBV27	-	14	TRBJ2-5	once	TGTGCCAGCAGTTTCGCAGGGAACAAGCAGACCCAGTACTTC	CASSFAGNKQTQYF
TRBV7-8	-	13	TRBJ1-2	-	TGTGCCAGCAGCTTATCGGGTGTCTATGGCTACACCTTC	CASSLSGVYGYTF
TRBV7-9	-	12	TRBJ2-3	-	TGTGCCAGCAGCTTAGCGACAGATACGCAGTATTTT	CASSLATDTQYF
TRBV7-9	-	13	TRBJ2-7	-	TGTGCCAGCAGCTTTCTCGAGGCCTACGAGCAGTACTTC	CASSFLEAYEQYF
TRBV10-2	-	12	TRBJ1-2	few	TGCGCCAGCAGTGAAAACAACCATGGCTACACCTTC	CASSENNHGYTF
TRBV10-3	TRBD2	19	TRBJ2-1	-	TGTGCCATCAGAGGGCGGACTAGCGGGGGGGCAACGAACGACAATGAGCAGTTCTTC	CAIRGRTSGGATNDNEQFF
TRBV7-8	-	16	TRBJ2-2	-	TGTGCCAGCAGCTTGGAGACCGGCTCCAACACCGGGGAGCTGTTTTTT	CASSLETGSNTGELFF
TRBV6-1	-	11	TRBJ1-2	-	TGTGCCAGCAGTAGACAGTATGGCTACACCTTC	CASSRQYGYTF
TRBV19	-	13	TRBJ2-7	-	TGTGCCAGTAGCCGACCCGGGTCCTACGAGCAGTACTTC	CASSRPGSYEQYF
TRBV4-2	-	14	TRBJ1-1	-	TGTGCCAGCAGCCAAGAACTAAGACCCACTGAAGCTTTCTTT	CASSQELRPTEAFF
TRBV5-4	TRBD1	15	TRBJ1-5	-	TGTGCCAGCAGCGCAGGGGGGGGTGGCAATCAGCCCCAGCATTTT	CASSAGGGGNQPQHF
TRBV6-6	-	13	TRBJ2-2	-	TGTGCCAGCAGTTACTGGAACACCGGGGAGCTGTTTTTT	CASSYWNTGELFF
TRBV7-9	-	11	TRBJ1-1	-	TGTGCCAGCAGGTCGCCCACTGAAGCTTTCTTT	CASRSPTEAFF
TRBV5-1	TRBD1	13	TRBJ2-4	-	TGCGCCAGCAGCCTGGGACAGAAAAACATTCAGTACTTC	CASSLGQKNIQYF
TRBV5-4	TRBD2	18	TRBJ2-5	-	TGTGCCAGCAGATTCGAGGGAGGGCCGAGAGGAAATCGGGAGACCCAGTACTTC	CASRFEGGPRGNRETQYF
TRBV7-2	TRBD2	14	TRBJ2-7	-	TGTGCCAGCAGCTTAGACAGGACTAGCTACGAGCAGTACTTC	CASSLDRTSYEQYF
TRBV27	-	16	TRBJ1-6	-	TGTGCCAGCAGTTTATCCCACGGGACGTATAATTCACCCCTCCACTTT	CASSLSHGTYNSPLHF
TRBV7-9	TRBD1	15	TRBJ1-2	-	TGTGCCAGCAGCCCGTCCGGGACAGGGGACTATGGCTACACCTTC	CASSPSGTGDYGYTF
TRBV15	-	20	TRBJ2-3	-	TGTGCCACCAGCAGAGCCAGGGGGGCCCAGGCTAGCGGGAGCACAGATACGCAGTATTTT	CATSRARGAQASGSTDTQYF
TRBV5-1	-	14	TRBJ2-7	-	TGCGCCAGCAGCTTGACTCGAACGAGGTACGAGCAGTACTTC	CASSLTRTRYEQYF
TRBV21-1	-	17	TRBJ2-7	-	TGTGCCAGCAGAGGGAAAGAGTCGGGACATCCCGCCTACGAGCAGTACTTC	CASRGKESGHPAYEQYF
TRBV11-2	-	16	TRBJ2-3	-	TGTGCCAGCAGCCCCTCTGGGGCCCCGGGCACAGATACGCAGTATTTT	CASSPSGAPGTDTQYF
TRBV7-3	-	15	TRBJ2-5	-	TGTGCCAGCAGCTTATCAGGAGGGGGCATGGAGACCCAGTACTTC	CASSLSGGGMETQYF
TRBV29-1	-	14	TRBJ2-3	-	TGCAGCGTTGAAGTTGTCTCCTACACAGATACGCAGTATTTT	CSVEVVSYTDTQYF
TRBV6-5	-	15	TRBJ1-1	-	TGTGCCAGCAGTTACTCGGAGGGGCTGAGCACTGAAGCTTTCTTT	CASSYSEGLSTEAFF
TRBV5-1	-	16	TRBJ1-4	-	TGCGCCAGCAGCTCGGAGCCGACAGCCATGCAGGAAAAACTGTTTTTT	CASSSEPTAMQEKLFF
TRBV5-1	-	14	TRBJ2-7	-	TGCGCCAGCAGCTTGGACAGTGGGCTATACGAGCAGTACTTC	CASSLDSGLYEQYF
TRBV7-8	-	14	TRBJ2-5	once	TGTGCCAGCAGCCCCCTCAGCGTGGCCGAGACCCAGTACTTC	CASSPLSVAETQYF
TRBV6-5	-	13	TRBJ2-3	-	TGTGCCAGCAGGACCGCAGGCACAGATACGCAGTATTTT	CASRTAGTDTQYF
TRBV2	-	10	TRBJ1-2	once	TGTGCCAGCGGTGGGTGGGGCTACACCTTC	CASGGWGYTF
TRBV7-6	-	14	TRBJ2-2	-	TGTGCCAGCAGCTCTGACAGATCCACCGGGGAGCTGTTTTTT	CASSSDRSTGELFF
TRBV19	-	13	TRBJ1-2	few	TGTGCCAGTACCCGGGGTGGGTACTATGGCTACACCTTC	CASTRGGYYGYTF
TRBV7-2	-	15	TRBJ2-3	-	TGTGCCAGCAGCCTGCAATTCTTTAGGGCAGATACGCAGTATTTT	CASSLQFFRADTQYF
TRBV5-1	TRBD1	16	TRBJ1-4	-	TGCGCCAGCAGCTTGGCCAAGGGACAGGGAAATGAAAAACTGTTTTTT	CASSLAKGQGNEKLFF
TRBV5-1	-	15	TRBJ1-6	-	TGCGCCAGCAGCCTTAACCCGGGGGGAAATTCACCCCTCCACTTT	CASSLNPGGNSPLHF
TRBV11-3	-	13	TRBJ2-5	-	TGTGCCAGCAGCGACACCGTGGGGGGAGCCCAGTACTTC	CASSDTVGGAQYF
TRBV7-9	TRBD1	15	TRBJ2-2	-	TGTGCCAGCAGCTCGCAGGGGGCGCGGACCGGGGAGCTGTTTTTT	CASSSQGARTGELFF
TRBV6-5	-	14	TRBJ2-2	-	TGTGCCAGCAGTTACGGCGAGCGAGCCGGGGAGCTGTTTTTT	CASSYGERAGELFF
TRBV5-5	-	16	TRBJ2-7	-	TGTGCCAGCAGTTTGGAATCGGAGTATCCTATCTACGAGCAGTACTTC	CASSLESEYPIYEQYF